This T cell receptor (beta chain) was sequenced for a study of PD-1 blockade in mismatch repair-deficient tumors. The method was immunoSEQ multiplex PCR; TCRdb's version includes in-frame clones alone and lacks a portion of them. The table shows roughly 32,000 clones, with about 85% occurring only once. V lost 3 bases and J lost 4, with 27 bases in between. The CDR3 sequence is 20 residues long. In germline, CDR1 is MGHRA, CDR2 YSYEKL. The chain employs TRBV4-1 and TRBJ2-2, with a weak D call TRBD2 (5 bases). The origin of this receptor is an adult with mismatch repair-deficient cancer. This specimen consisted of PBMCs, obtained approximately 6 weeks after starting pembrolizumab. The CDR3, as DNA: TGCGCCAGCAGCCACCTGGCGGGCGTTAGAAGGCGACTTGGCACCGGGGAGCTGTTTTTT. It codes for CASSHLAGVRRRLGTGELFF.